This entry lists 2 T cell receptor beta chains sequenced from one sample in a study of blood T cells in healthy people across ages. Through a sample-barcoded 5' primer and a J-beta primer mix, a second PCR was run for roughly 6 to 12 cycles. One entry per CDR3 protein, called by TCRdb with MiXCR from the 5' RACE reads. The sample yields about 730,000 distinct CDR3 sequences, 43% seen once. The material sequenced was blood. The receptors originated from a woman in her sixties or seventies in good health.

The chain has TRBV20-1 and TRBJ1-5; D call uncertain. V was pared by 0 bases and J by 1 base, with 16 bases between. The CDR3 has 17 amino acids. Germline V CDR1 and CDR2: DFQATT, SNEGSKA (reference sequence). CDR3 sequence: CSARDRKHTGSNQPQHF. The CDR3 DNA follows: TGCAGTGCTAGAGATCGTAAGCACACGGGGAGCAATCAGCCCCAGCATTTT.

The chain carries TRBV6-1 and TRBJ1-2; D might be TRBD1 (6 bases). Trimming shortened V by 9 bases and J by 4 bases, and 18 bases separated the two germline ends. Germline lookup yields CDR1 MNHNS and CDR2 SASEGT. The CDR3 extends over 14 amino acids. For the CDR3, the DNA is TGTGCCAGTCTAGAGGGGGGCATAGGCTATGGCTACACCTTC. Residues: CASLEGGIGYGYTF.